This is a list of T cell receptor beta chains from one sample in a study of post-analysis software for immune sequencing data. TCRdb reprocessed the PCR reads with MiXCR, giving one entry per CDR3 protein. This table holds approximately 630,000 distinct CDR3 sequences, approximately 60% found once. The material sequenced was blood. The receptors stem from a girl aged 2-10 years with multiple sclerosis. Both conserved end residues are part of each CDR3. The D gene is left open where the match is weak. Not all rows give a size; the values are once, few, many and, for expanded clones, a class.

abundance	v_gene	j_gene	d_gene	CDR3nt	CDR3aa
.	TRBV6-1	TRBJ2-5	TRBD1	TGTGCCAGCAGTGAAGCGCTGGTCGACAGGGATGAGACCCAGTACTTC	CASSEALVDRDETQYF
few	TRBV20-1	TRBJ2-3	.	TGCAGTGCTAGAGTGAGGATTCCCACAGATACGCAGTATTTT	CSARVRIPTDTQYF
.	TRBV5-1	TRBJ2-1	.	TGCGCCAGCAGCTTAATAACCGGGACCAAGCCCAGTGAGCAGTTCTTC	CASSLITGTKPSEQFF
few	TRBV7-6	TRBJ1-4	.	TGTGCCAGCAGCTCGGCCGGACGCCGGGAAAAACTGTTTTTT	CASSSAGRREKLFF
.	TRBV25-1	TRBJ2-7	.	TGTGCCAGCAGTGGAACCTACTACGAGCAGTACTTC	CASSGTYYEQYF
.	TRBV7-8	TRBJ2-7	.	TGTGCCAGCAGCTCGCACCCTTGGGAGCAGTACTTC	CASSSHPWEQYF
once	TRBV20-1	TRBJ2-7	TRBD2	TGCAGTGTTAGAGATCAGGTAGCGGGGCCTTACGAGCAGTACTTC	CSVRDQVAGPYEQYF
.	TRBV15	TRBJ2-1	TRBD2	TGTGCCACCAGCAGACAACTTAGCGGGGATGAGCAGTTCTTC	CATSRQLSGDEQFF
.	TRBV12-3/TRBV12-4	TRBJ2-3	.	TGTGCCAGCAGTGTCAGACCGAGGGATACGCAGTATTTT	CASSVRPRDTQYF
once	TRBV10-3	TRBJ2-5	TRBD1	TGTGCCATCAGTGAGCGGACAGGGGGCGTTGAAGAGACCCAGTACTTC	CAISERTGGVEETQYF
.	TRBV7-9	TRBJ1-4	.	TGTGCCAGCAGCACGAAATGGGAAAAGACAGGCGAAAAACTGTTTTTT	CASSTKWEKTGEKLFF
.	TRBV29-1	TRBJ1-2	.	TGCAGCGTCTCGCTGGGCTACACCTTC	CSVSLGYTF
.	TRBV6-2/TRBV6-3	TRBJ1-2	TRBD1	TGTGCCAGTAGGACAGGGTCTGGAGGCTACACCTTC	CASRTGSGGYTF
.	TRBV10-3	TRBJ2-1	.	TGTGCCATCAGTGAGGTACTAGCAACTCGTATCTCCTACAATGAGCAGTTCTTC	CAISEVLATRISYNEQFF
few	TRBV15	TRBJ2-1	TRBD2	TGTGCCACCAGCAGGGTTCTAGCGGGAGGCAATGAGCAGTTCTTC	CATSRVLAGGNEQFF
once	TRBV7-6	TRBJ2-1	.	TGTACCAGCAGCTTAGAGGTTTGGGGGAGGAGGGAGCAGTTCTTC	CTSSLEVWGRREQFF
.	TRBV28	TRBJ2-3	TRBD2	TGTGCCAGCAGCCACGGGACTAGCGCTGCAGATACGCAGTATTTT	CASSHGTSAADTQYF
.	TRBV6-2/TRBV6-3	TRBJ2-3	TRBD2	TGTGCCAGCAGGGAGACGTTCGGACTAGCGGGGGGGTCAGATACGCAGTATTTT	CASRETFGLAGGSDTQYF
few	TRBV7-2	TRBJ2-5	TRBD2	TGTGCCAGCAGCTCAAGCGGACTAGCGGGGGTGGGAGGGGAGACCCAGTACTTC	CASSSSGLAGVGGETQYF
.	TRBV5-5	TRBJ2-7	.	TGTGCCAGCAGCTCACCACAGGGATACGAGCAGTACTTC	CASSSPQGYEQYF
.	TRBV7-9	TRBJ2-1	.	TGTGCCAGCAGTTCCCGGGACACATACAATGAGCAGTTCTTC	CASSSRDTYNEQFF
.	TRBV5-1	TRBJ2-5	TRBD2	TGCGCCAGCAGCTTGGCCACTAGCGGTCACCAAGAGACCCAGTACTTC	CASSLATSGHQETQYF